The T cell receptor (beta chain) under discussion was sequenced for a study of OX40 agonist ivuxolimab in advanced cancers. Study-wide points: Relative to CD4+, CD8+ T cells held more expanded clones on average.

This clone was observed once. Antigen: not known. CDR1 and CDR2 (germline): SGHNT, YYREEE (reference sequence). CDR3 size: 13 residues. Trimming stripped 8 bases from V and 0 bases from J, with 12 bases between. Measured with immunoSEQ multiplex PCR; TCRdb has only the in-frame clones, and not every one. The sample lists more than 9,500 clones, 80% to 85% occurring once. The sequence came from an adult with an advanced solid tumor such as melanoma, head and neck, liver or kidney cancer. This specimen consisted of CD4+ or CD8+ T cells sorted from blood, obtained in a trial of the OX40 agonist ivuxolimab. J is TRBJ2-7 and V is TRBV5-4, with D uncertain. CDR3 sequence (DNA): TGTGCCAGTCAGCCTACGGGCTCCTACGAGCAGTACTTC. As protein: CASQPTGSYEQYF.